This record concerns one T cell receptor (beta chain) sequence. Antigen unknown. Repertoires were generated with immunoSEQ multiplex PCR, while TCRdb's copy carries only in-frame clones and drops some. The sample lists approximately 85,000 clones, about 93% occurring once. This sample is drawn from a study of graft-versus-host responses after intestinal transplantation. Study-wide background: Anti-thymocyte globulin induction was given to all recipients, followed by tacrolimus and steroids for around three years.

CDR1 SGHNT and CDR2 YENEEA come from the germline V gene. V shed 4 bases and J shed 0 bases, with 16 bases lying between them. The CDR3 length is 17 residues. Study-wide findings and caveats: Some patients had graft-donor T cell macrochimerism. In their allografts, the ratios of graft-versus-host to host-versus-graft T cell clones were high. An association linked early post-transplant HvG declines with peak circulating GvH clone levels.

The rearrangement uses TRBV11-3 and TRBJ1-3; a possible D gene is TRBD1 (6 bases). The specimen was unstimulated CD8+ T cells sorted from spleen or lymph node cells, collected before transplant. This TCR was sampled from a human donor who was the organ donor for an intestinal transplant. The DNA for the CDR3 is TGTGCCAGCAGCTCCCGAGGACAGTCCTACTCTGGAAACACCATATATTTT. Translation: CASSSRGQSYSGNTIYF.